This T cell receptor (beta chain) was captured in a study of shared clonotypes between healthy human individuals. TCRdb's copy holds only in-frame clones and misses some; the assay was immunoSEQ multiplex PCR. The sample records millions of clones, about 95% being singletons. Naive CD8 cells, CD45RO-negative and positively selected for CCR7, excluded terminally differentiated effector memory CD45RA+ cells. The study drew all its donors from Caucasian adults living in Nashville, Tennessee. V shed 5 bases and J 3 bases; nucleotides not matched to a gene: 1. Germline CDR1 and CDR2: MGHRA and YSYEKL. This CDR3 region has 13 residues.

The source of this sequence is a man younger than 30 in good health. The sequenced sample was naive CD8+ T cells sorted from blood. V usage is TRBV4-1 and J usage is TRBJ1-5, with 7 bases matching TRBD1. The DNA for the CDR3 is TGCGCCAGCAGCGACAGGGCCAATCAGCCCCAGCATTTT. This codes for CASSDRANQPQHF.